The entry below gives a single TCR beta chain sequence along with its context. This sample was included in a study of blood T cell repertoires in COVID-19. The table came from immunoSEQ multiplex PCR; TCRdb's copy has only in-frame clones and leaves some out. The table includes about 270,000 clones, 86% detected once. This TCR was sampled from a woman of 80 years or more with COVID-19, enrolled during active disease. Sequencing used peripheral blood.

CDR3 sequence: CASSSVSGANVLTF. The CDR3 DNA follows: TGTGCCAGCAGCTCAGTATCTGGGGCCAACGTCCTGACTTTC. The chain is built from TRBV5-4 and TRBJ2-6; D unresolved. The CDR3 runs 14 residues. Germline-derived CDR1 and CDR2 are SGHNT and YYREEE (reference sequence). With 3 bases removed from V and 1 base from J, the gap between germline ends came to 5 bases.